These T cell receptor beta chains were read from a single sample in a study of PD-L1 blockade in urothelial cancer. The protocol was immunoSEQ multiplex PCR, while the TCRdb copy is restricted to in-frame clones and leaves out a portion. Here the sample spans 65,000 to 80,000 clones, around 84% being singletons. Sequencing used PBMCs, obtained around atezolizumab (anti-PD-L1) treatment. The receptors derive from a man between 65 and 79 years old with urothelial cancer. Each CDR3 is given with its conserved first and last residue. Each record gives: D gene, J gene, V gene, clone size, CDR3 length, CDR3 DNA, CDR3 protein. A D gene is named only where the DNA matches it firmly. Only part of the rows carry a size: once, few, many, or a class if the clone is expanded.

>NA|TRBJ2-7|TRBV18|NA|17
TGTGCCAGCTCACCACCGATCACCCGCGATCAATACTACGAGCAGTACTTC
CASSPPITRDQYYEQYF
>TRBD2|TRBJ2-1|TRBV30|NA|17
TGTGCCTGGAGTGTACGGGGGGGAGTCAGGGAGTACAATGAGCAGTTCTTC
CAWSVRGGVREYNEQFF
>TRBD2|TRBJ2-1|TRBV7-9|once|15
TGTGCCAGCAGCTACCAGGGAGGGCTTTACAATGAGCAGTTCTTC
CASSYQGGLYNEQFF
>NA|TRBJ2-1|TRBV28|NA|12
TGTGCCAGCAGCTCCCCGCGCGATGAGCAGTTCTTC
CASSSPRDEQFF
>TRBD1|TRBJ1-4|TRBV4-2|NA|15
TGTGCCAGCAGCCAAGAAGGGACAGGGAATGAAAAACTGTTTTTT
CASSQEGTGNEKLFF
>NA|TRBJ1-5|TRBV28|NA|16
TGTGCCAGCAGGACTTCACAGGGTATGGGTAATCAGCCCCAGCATTTT
CASRTSQGMGNQPQHF
>NA|TRBJ2-3|TRBV20-1|once|11
TGCGGCGGGGACTCCCGGGATACGCAGTATTTT
CGGDSRDTQYF
>NA|TRBJ1-5|TRBV2|NA|12
TGTGCCAGCCGGACTAACGAGCAGCCCCAGCATTTT
CASRTNEQPQHF
>NA|TRBJ1-5|TRBV25-1|NA|16
TGTGCCAGCAGTGCCCACACAGGTAACTCTAATCAGCCCCAGCATTTT
CASSAHTGNSNQPQHF
>NA|TRBJ2-7|TRBV21-1|NA|14
TGTGCCAGCAGCAAATTCCCAGGGTCCTACGAGCAGTACTTC
CASSKFPGSYEQYF
>TRBD1|TRBJ1-6|TRBV7-9|NA|15
TGTGCCAGCAGCCCGGGACAGGGTTACAATTCACCCCTCCACTTT
CASSPGQGYNSPLHF
>NA|TRBJ1-4|TRBV28|NA|14
TGTGCCAGCAGGAGGGGGGGCTCTAATGAAAAACTGTTTTTT
CASRRGGSNEKLFF
>TRBD2|TRBJ2-7|TRBV18|NA|16
TGTGCCAGCTCACCCCCCGGGTTAGCGGGAGGTAACGAGCAGTACTTC
CASSPPGLAGGNEQYF
>TRBD1|TRBJ1-3|TRBV27|NA|15
TGTGCCAGCAGTGGCTCAGGACAGGGTTGGAACACCATATATTTT
CASSGSGQGWNTIYF
>NA|TRBJ2-2|TRBV18|few|15
TGTGCCAGCTCACCAGCCACTATAAACACCGGGGAGCTGTTTTTT
CASSPATINTGELFF
>TRBD2|TRBJ2-5|TRBV6-4|NA|16
TGTGCCAGCAGGCTAGGACTAGCGGGAGATGGAGAGACCCAGTACTTC
CASRLGLAGDGETQYF
>TRBD1|TRBJ2-2|TRBV6-5|NA|16
TGTGCCAGCAGTTACGGGGACAGGGTAAACACCGGGGAGCTGTTTTTT
CASSYGDRVNTGELFF
>NA|TRBJ2-3|TRBV29-1|NA|14
TGCAGCGTTGTGACAGCGATGAACACAGATACGCAGTATTTT
CSVVTAMNTDTQYF
>NA|TRBJ1-1|TRBV5-4|NA|15
TGTGCCAGCAGCTGGGCTTCGACAGCGAACACTGAAGCTTTCTTT
CASSWASTANTEAFF
>NA|TRBJ1-1|TRBV4-2|NA|13
TGTGCCAGCAGCCAGGAGAGATACACTGAAGCTTTCTTT
CASSQERYTEAFF
>NA|TRBJ1-1|TRBV6-5|NA|12
TGTGCCAGCAGTTACCACACAGGAGGGACTTTCTTT
CASSYHTGGTFF
>TRBD2|TRBJ2-3|TRBV5-4|NA|13
TGTGCCAGCAGCTGGGGCGGGGGGGATACGCAGTATTTT
CASSWGGGDTQYF
>NA|TRBJ2-5|TRBV2|many|16
TGTGCCAGCAGGAGGGACCGGGCAGGGGCCAGGGAGACCCAGTACTTC
CASRRDRAGARETQYF
>NA|TRBJ2-3|TRBV15|once|16
TGTGCCACCAGCAGAGAGAGGGGACTGCTCACAGATACGCAGTATTTT
CATSRERGLLTDTQYF
>TRBD2|TRBJ2-7|TRBV30|few|14
TGTGCCTGGAGTGTATCCGGACTAGCGGGGGAGCAGTACTTC
CAWSVSGLAGEQYF
>TRBD2|TRBJ2-5|TRBV5-1|NA|12
TGCGCCAGCAAGCGGGAACAAGAGACCCAGTACTTC
CASKREQETQYF
>NA|TRBJ2-2|TRBV6-5|NA|14
TGTGCCAGCAGAAGGGACTCCAACACCGGGGAGCTGTTTTTT
CASRRDSNTGELFF
>NA|TRBJ1-1|TRBV18|few|13
TGTGCCAGCTCCGGGCAGGGTGGCACTGAAGCTTTCTTT
CASSGQGGTEAFF
>TRBD2|TRBJ2-7|TRBV7-2|NA|15
TGTGCCAGCAGCCTAGGTGGACTAGCGGCGTACGAGCAGTACTTC
CASSLGGLAAYEQYF
>NA|TRBJ1-5|TRBV5-8|NA|14
TGTGCCAGCAGCTTGAAGGGCCGGGGTCAGCCCCAGCATTTT
CASSLKGRGQPQHF
>TRBD1|TRBJ2-7|TRBV29-1|NA|14
TGCAGCGTTGAAGATAATGGACAGGGGTACGAGCAGTACTTC
CSVEDNGQGYEQYF
>NA|TRBJ2-5|TRBV5-1|NA|14
TGCGCCAGCAGCCCGACAAGCCCCCAAGAGACCCAGTACTTC
CASSPTSPQETQYF
>NA|TRBJ1-4|TRBV9|NA|16
TGTGCCAGCAGCGTAGAGGGGGAAGGGGTTCTCGAAAAACTGTTTTTT
CASSVEGEGVLEKLFF
>NA|TRBJ2-6|TRBV18|NA|15
TGTGCCAGCTCTGACAGCACCTCTGGGGCCAACGTCCTGACTTTC
CASSDSTSGANVLTF
>TRBD1|TRBJ1-2|TRBV5-6|NA|15
TGTGCCAGCAGCATACGAGGGGGCTTCGGCTATGGCTACACCTTC
CASSIRGGFGYGYTF
>NA|TRBJ2-7|TRBV5-1|NA|13
TGCGCCAGCAGGGATCTACAGGGCTACGAGCAGTACTTC
CASRDLQGYEQYF
>NA|TRBJ1-3|TRBV5-6|NA|12
TGTGCCAGCAGCTTACAGCGGAACACCATATATTTT
CASSLQRNTIYF
>TRBD1|TRBJ1-2|TRBV15|NA|16
TGTGCCACCAGCAGAGATCGGACAGGGGGGGCCTATGGCTACACCTTC
CATSRDRTGGAYGYTF
>NA|TRBJ2-3|TRBV9|NA|14
TGTGCCAGCAGCGTAGCCGGGATCACAGATACGCAGTATTTT
CASSVAGITDTQYF
>TRBD1|TRBJ2-3|TRBV6-5|NA|13
TGTGCCAGCAGGGGACAGAGCACAGATACGCAGTATTTT
CASRGQSTDTQYF
>TRBD2|TRBJ2-3|TRBV7-6|NA|16
TGTGCCAGCAGCAGACTAGCGGGAGGGCCAGTGGATACGCAGTATTTT
CASSRLAGGPVDTQYF
>NA|TRBJ2-1|TRBV6-6|NA|15
TGTGCCAGCAGTTCCCCTCAGCGGACCTACAATGAGCAGTTCTTC
CASSSPQRTYNEQFF
>NA|TRBJ2-3|TRBV28|NA|13
TGTGCCAGCAACGGGGGAAGCACAGATACGCAGTATTTT
CASNGGSTDTQYF
>NA|TRBJ2-2|TRBV7-8|once|14
TGTGCCAGCAGCTTATCGGGGAACACCGGGGAGCTGTTTTTT
CASSLSGNTGELFF
>NA|TRBJ1-4|TRBV28|NA|14
TGTGCCAGCAGTTTATATGCAGGGAGGGAAAAACTGTTTTTT
CASSLYAGREKLFF
>NA|TRBJ2-3|TRBV9|NA|15
TGTGCCAGCAGCGTAGCTGTAGCGTCCACAGATACGCAGTATTTT
CASSVAVASTDTQYF
>NA|TRBJ2-7|TRBV7-8|once|11
TGTGCCAGCAAGATCGGGGAAGAGCAGTACTTC
CASKIGEEQYF
>NA|TRBJ2-1|TRBV28|NA|13
TGTGCCAGCAGTTGGAACAGGGTAGGTGAGCAGTTCTTC
CASSWNRVGEQFF